These 8 T cell receptor beta chains came from one sample sequenced in a study of CD8 T cells in Susac syndrome. An input of 0.5 to 1 ug of RNA was subjected to reverse transcription using random hexamers. TCRdb itself ran the immunoSEQ multiplex PCR reads through MiXCR, one entry per CDR3 protein. The sample carries roughly 100,000 distinct CDR3 sequences, around 94% recorded once. What was sequenced was CD8+ T cells from PBMCs. The receptors originated from a human donor with Susac syndrome.

V and J are TRBV20-1 and TRBJ1-1, with no clear D. V lost 8 bases, J lost 4 bases, and 14 bases lay in between. The CDR3 runs to 12 residues. Germline V gene lookup returns CDR1 DFQATT and CDR2 SNEGSKA (reference sequence). The CDR3 nucleotides read TGCAGTCCTGGTAAAGTGGGCACTGAAGCTTTCTTT. The encoded protein is CSPGKVGTEAFF.

This sequence joins TRBV7-9 and TRBJ2-1; TRBD2 aligns across 7 bases. V dropped 2 bases and J dropped 2; count of bases not matched to a gene: 6. Looked up from germline, CDR1 is SEHNR and CDR2 is FQNEAQ (reference sequence). The CDR3 spans 16 residues. In nucleotides, the CDR3 is TGTGCCAGCAGCTTACCGGGGGACTATCCCTACAATGAGCAGTTCTTC. Amino acids: CASSLPGDYPYNEQFF.

This chain connects TRBV7-9 to TRBJ1-2; the D is unclear. The CDR3 runs 14 residues. Per the germline V gene, CDR1 is SEHNR and CDR2 is FQNEAQ (reference sequence). V was shortened by 2 bases and J by 4 bases, with 11 bases between the two germline ends. CDR3 protein: CASSLQGGLYGYTF. As DNA, the CDR3 is TGTGCCAGCAGCTTACAAGGCGGACTCTATGGCTACACCTTC.

This clonotype appeared once. V is TRBV11-2 and J is TRBJ2-5; no clear D gene. V dropped 1 base and J dropped 2 bases, with 8 bases sitting between them. The CDR3 totals 14 residues. CDR1 is SGHAT and CDR2 is FQNNGV in the germline V gene. CDR3 protein: CASSLVLGQETQYF. The CDR3 coding sequence is TGTGCCAGCAGCTTAGTTCTAGGACAAGAGACCCAGTACTTC.

The gene calls are TRBV12-3 or TRBV12-4 and TRBJ2-7; weak D call: TRBD2 (7 bases). V was clipped by 6 bases and J by 4 bases, with 19 bases between them. The CDR3 loop spans 15 amino acids. Here the CDR3 DNA reads TGTGCCAGCAGCCCAAGGGGGGGCCCGGGTTACGAGCAGTACTTC. It is translated as CASSPRGGPGYEQYF.

The chain links TRBV5-4 to TRBJ1-2; D uncertain. CDR3 length: 17 amino acids. Germline values: CDR1 SGHNT, CDR2 YYREEE (reference sequence). V lost 4 bases, J lost 6 bases, and 25 bases lay in between. The chain's CDR3 is CASSLGEHALFTDGYTF. For the CDR3, the DNA is TGTGCCAGCAGCCTTGGGGAGCACGCGCTCTTTACAGATGGCTACACCTTC.

The chain couples TRBV27 to TRBJ1-5; possible D gene TRBD1, 6 bases. CDR3 size: 13 residues. The germline V gene encodes CDR1 MNHEY and CDR2 SMNVEV (reference sequence). The V gene lost 3 bases and the J gene lost 7 bases, with 10 bases spanning the gap. The chain's CDR3 is CASSFQGSQPQHF. The DNA for the CDR3 is TGTGCCAGCAGTTTCCAGGGGAGCCAGCCCCAGCATTTT.

A single count supports this clonotype. The chain joins TRBV9 to TRBJ2-3, with TRBD2 matching over 8 bases. The CDR3 is 16 amino acids. V shed 0 bases, J shed 2 bases, and the junction held 5 bases outside the gene matches. Germline V gives CDR1 SGDLS, CDR2 YYNGEE. Here the CDR3 DNA reads TGTGCCAGCAGCGTAGGGTCAGCGGGGGTCACAGATACGCAGTATTTT. Translated, it gives CASSVGSAGVTDTQYF.